This T cell receptor (beta chain) was sequenced during a study of radiotherapy plus CTLA-4 blockade in lung cancer. As for the study in general: Disease control was seen in about 34% of patients, objective responses in around 17%. Findings and caveats of the study: There was expansion of tumor-derived TCR clones in blood after radiotherapy plus ipilimumab.

The repertoire was sequenced with immunoSEQ multiplex PCR; TCRdb's copy has only in-frame clones and lacks some. The repertoire includes around 56,000 clones, over 75% of them detected once, and 16% sits in the top ten. Focal radiation plus CTLA-4 blockade with ipilimumab was given to patients with chemo-refractory metastatic non-small-cell lung cancer. Note on this clone: Its antigen is unknown.

Unmatched junction bases numbered 8, after V lost 4 bases and J lost 6 bases. Germline lookup yields CDR1 SQVTM and CDR2 ANQGSEA. CDR3 length equals 14 residues. This specimen was peripheral blood, taken from a patient treated with radiotherapy plus ipilimumab. The gene calls are TRBV29-1 and TRBJ2-2, with TRBD1 identical over 7 bases. This sequence was found in a human donor with non-small cell lung cancer who had a complete response to radiotherapy plus ipilimumab. DNA for the CDR3: TGCAGCGTTGTTGCAGGGGGAGTCCCCGGGGAGCTGTTTTTT. It is translated as CSVVAGGVPGELFF.